The entry below describes one T cell receptor (beta chain). Its antigen is not known. The data were taken from a study of identifying expanded T cells in peripheral blood. Points from the study as a whole: Over approximately two and four weeks, about 17 and 20 clones changed, versus 1.2 between replicates. Clone count variance between roughly 2-week samples rose with total template count.

The germline CDR1 and CDR2 sequences are MGHDK and SYGVNS. Trimming removed 1 base from V and 1 base from J, with 4 bases in between. This CDR3 contains 13 residues. TCRdb keeps only in-frame clones here, not all; method: immunoSEQ multiplex PCR. The sample has over 85,000 clones; approximately 85% are singletons. No infections or other immune events were documented during collection. The sample comprised blood. The chain recombines TRBV25-1 with TRBJ1-1; the D is unclear. The sequence came from a person aged 18 to 69 in good health. The CDR3 nucleotides read TGTGCCAGCAGTGAATGGGGGAACACTGAAGCTTTCTTT. Its translation: CASSEWGNTEAFF.